This T cell receptor beta chain is drawn from a study of blood T cell repertoires in COVID-19 (dated by TCRdb to 2019 to 2021). With respect to the entire study: Samples from collaborators originated in the United States, Italy and Spain and spanned both the acute and convalescent phases of COVID-19. The prospective study material was composed of cDNA or gDNA derived from T cells, B-cell-depleted T cells, or PBMCs. Deeply sampled blood TCRbeta repertoires from subjects exposed to, actively infected with, or recovered from COVID-19 were included in the dataset. The repertoires were released in a freely available public database intended as a resource for research on the immune response to SARS-CoV-2. The samples were drawn from the first 160 participants of the ongoing ImmuneRACE study and from 1,254 subjects provided by 6 global collaborators. The sample metadata nearly always contained a de-identified subject ID, COVID-19 status, age in years and sex. Where available, HLA class I and class II types were obtained from metadata supplied by the sample provider rather than from assay-based typing. Overall results and qualifications from the work: Clinical and demographic metadata were provided uncurated, with the amount varying by source and participant.

Each collaborating institution followed its own protocols to collect whole blood in K2EDTA tubes. For TCRbeta analysis, collaborators shipped samples as frozen whole blood, isolated PBMCs, or DNA extracted from either of those sample types. Notes on this clone: Its antigen is unknown. The record has no base qualities; no much larger clone is one base away.

TCRbeta CDR3 regions were amplified from genomic DNA using the immunoSEQ Assay, a bias-controlled multiplex PCR. In the source study's methods: Nucleated cell counts per sample were estimated from amplification of reference gene primers within the assay. Sequence reads were collapsed and filtered to measure the absolute abundance of every unique TCRbeta CDR3 rearrangement. Productive Simpson clonality was computed per sample as the square root of Simpson's diversity index over productive rearrangements. The table comes from immuneACCESS by way of TCRdb, which keeps in-frame sequences with V and J called. Part of the clones is missing from these tables; in studies checked, under half for an unresolved V gene and the rest for unknown reasons. The D gene and trimming were derived from the DNA, and the V and J assignments and clone size from that table. The sample table contains about 80,000 clones; only one count was recorded for nearly 90% of them. Together, the top ten hold 5.5% to 7.5% of the sample.

This sequence was found in a man in his 70s with acute or convalescent COVID-19. The specimen sequenced was peripheral blood.

For the CDR3, the sequence is CASSFGPKSNGDEQFF. The DNA is as follows: TGTGCCAGCAGTTTTGGCCCGAAATCGAACGGGGATGAGCAGTTCTTC. Recombination connected TRBV28 to TRBJ2-1; TRBD2 is possibly the D segment (5 matching bases). V is cut by 3 bases and J by 8 bases, and the space between the germline ends is 20 bases. The CDR3 holds 16 amino acids from the cysteine to the phenylalanine. CDR3 DNA is the only sequence kept; it has 48 bases, read in frame from the first base. Looking up the germline V gene yields CDR1 MDHEN and CDR2 SYDVKM.